Shown below are 9 T cell receptor beta chains from a single sample sequenced in a study of breast tumors, draining lymph nodes, adjacent tissues. TCRdb reprocessed the multiplex PCR reads with MiXCR, giving one entry per CDR3 protein. The sample lists approximately 250,000 distinct CDR3 sequences, under 35% occurring once. Samples came from axillary lymph nodes draining the breast cancer. The sequencing input was axillary lymph node tissue. These receptors all stem from a female donor with breast cancer. Some clones in this sample may be carry-over from other donors' samples.

Worth noting for this clonotype: No DNA is shown, since the ends of the CDR3 on it are uncertain; the CDR3 is the one TCRdb lists. The chain links TRBV7-3 to TRBJ2-3; the D call TRBD2 from the table was never checked on the DNA. With termini counted, the CDR3 has 21 amino acids. Germline loops: CDR1 SGHTA, CDR2 FQGTGA. CDR3 in amino acids: CASSIYLCSVLHNLGKDTQYF.

The chain links TRBV20-1 to TRBJ2-3; 9 nucleotides agree with TRBD2. The CDR3 is made up of 13 amino acids. Germline CDR1 and CDR2: DFQATT and SNEGSKA (reference sequence). The trim removed 5 bases at V and 3 bases at J, leaving 3 bases unmatched. The CDR3 here is CSALSGRTDTQYF. Written as DNA, the CDR3 is TGCAGTGCTTTAAGCGGGAGGACAGATACGCAGTATTTT.

This clonotype was recorded at least ten times. The chain employs TRBV5-1 and TRBJ1-2; D is unresolved. The germline V gene encodes CDR1 SGHRS and CDR2 YFSETQ. The V end was cut by 0 bases, the J end by 3 bases, with 9 bases between. The CDR3 extends over 14 amino acids. The CDR3 loop is CASSLAGQDYGYTF. The CDR3 DNA sequence: TGCGCCAGCAGCTTGGCCGGCCAGGACTATGGCTACACCTTC.

A note on this clonotype: This is likely a read error, given that the CDR3 carries no conserved phenylalanine or tryptophan at its end. The DNA is omitted, as the CDR3 cannot be located on it reliably, and the CDR3 follows TCRdb's listing. The chain is built from TRBV11-2 and TRBJ2-6. Germline assignment: CDR1 SGHAT and CDR2 FQNNGV. The CDR3 length equals 9 residues, ends included. This chain's CDR3 is CASSPNPNT.

On this clonotype itself: A much larger clone differs from this one at a single base, so this may be a read error. The V gene is TRBV20-1, the J gene TRBJ2-1; D is ambiguous. Germline loops: CDR1 DFQATT, CDR2 SNEGSKA (reference sequence). The CDR3 has 11 residues. The CDR3 DNA is TGCACTGCTAGATACTACAATGAGCAGTTCTTC. It translates to CTARYYNEQFF.

This clonotype has at least ten counts. The J gene is TRBJ2-1, the V gene TRBV9, with 8 positions matching TRBD2. V was pared by 0 bases and J by 8 bases, with 7 bases of the junction left unmatched. This CDR3 contains 15 residues. Per germline, CDR1 SGDLS and CDR2 YYNGEE. The CDR3 DNA follows: TGTGCCAGCAGCGTAGGAGCGGGGGTCGTATATGAGCAGTTCTTC. Protein sequence: CASSVGAGVVYEQFF.

This clonotype was found a few times. The genes are TRBV6-2 or TRBV6-3 and TRBJ1-4; TRBD1 matches 8 bases. The CDR3 totals 14 residues. With 5 bases clipped from V and 8 bases from J, the junction kept 7 bases outside the gene matches. Germline V gene lookup returns CDR1 MNHEY and CDR2 SVGEGT. This chain's CDR3 is CASSDRGGHEKLFF. The CDR3, as DNA: TGTGCCAGCAGTGACAGGGGTGGGCACGAAAAACTGTTTTTT.

The chain employs TRBV24-1 and TRBJ2-1, with D perhaps TRBD1 or TRBD2 (5 bases each). Germline values: CDR1 KGHDR, CDR2 SFDVKD. This CDR3 comprises 11 residues. V was shortened by 12 bases and J by 12 bases, with 17 bases between the two germline ends. In nucleotides, the CDR3 is TGTGCCCCAGAGACCGGGACCTCGCAGTTCTTC. Translation gives CAPETGTSQFF.

Points on this clonotype: A junction end diverges from the germline sequence, so it may reflect a read error. The rearrangement joins TRBV6-5 to TRBJ1-3; weak D call: TRBD1 (6 bases). Germline V gives CDR1 MNHEY, CDR2 SVGAGI. The CDR3 is made up of 17 amino acids. The CDR3 loop is CASSHSDRPSSGNTIYF. For the CDR3, the DNA is TGTGCCAGCAGTCACTCCGACAGGCCGAGCTCTGGAAACACCATATATTTT.